This is a list of T cell receptor beta chains from one sample in a study of PD-1 blockade in classical Hodgkin lymphoma. Profiling relied on immunoSEQ multiplex PCR, and the TCRdb table lists in-frame clones only, not all of them. This table holds roughly 52,000 clones, 86% found once. The sequencing here drew on peripheral blood mononuclear cells (PBMCs), taken before the fourth cycle of nivolumab. The origin of the receptors is a human donor with classical Hodgkin lymphoma. The CDR3 runs from the conserved cysteine through the conserved F or W. D genes are given only for firm matches. Clone size is given for some rows only: seen once, a few or many times, or a class if the clone is expanded.

j_call: TRBJ2-7
clone_size: few
d_call: .
v_call: TRBV10-3
cdr3_aa: CAISEPTGSSYEQYF
cdr3_nt: TGTGCCATCAGTGAGCCCACTGGGTCCTCCTACGAGCAGTACTTC

j_call: TRBJ2-7
clone_size: few
d_call: .
v_call: TRBV27
cdr3_aa: CASIPRGFFGGEQYF
cdr3_nt: TGTGCCAGCATTCCAAGGGGGTTCTTCGGCGGGGAGCAGTACTTC

j_call: TRBJ2-5
clone_size: .
d_call: TRBD2
v_call: TRBV15
cdr3_aa: CATSREGLAGVETQYF
cdr3_nt: TGTGCCACCAGCAGAGAAGGACTAGCGGGAGTTGAGACCCAGTACTTC

j_call: TRBJ2-7
clone_size: .
d_call: TRBD2
v_call: TRBV2
cdr3_aa: CASSEGIAGVRYEQYF
cdr3_nt: TGTGCCAGCAGTGAAGGAATAGCGGGAGTAAGGTACGAGCAGTACTTC

j_call: TRBJ2-5
clone_size: .
d_call: .
v_call: TRBV15
cdr3_aa: CATSRDPQGWVETQYF
cdr3_nt: TGTGCCACCAGCAGAGATCCCCAGGGGTGGGTAGAGACCCAGTACTTC

j_call: TRBJ2-7
clone_size: .
d_call: TRBD2
v_call: TRBV6-5
cdr3_aa: CASREGGSRFDEQYF
cdr3_nt: TGTGCCAGCCGGGAGGGGGGTTCTAGGTTCGACGAGCAGTACTTC

j_call: TRBJ2-3
clone_size: few
d_call: TRBD1
v_call: TRBV15
cdr3_aa: CATSRTKGASRGSTDTQYF
cdr3_nt: TGTGCCACCAGCAGAACCAAGGGGGCTAGCAGGGGAAGCACAGATACGCAGTATTTT

j_call: TRBJ1-5
clone_size: few
d_call: .
v_call: TRBV5-1
cdr3_aa: CASSLTAGPSNQPQHF
cdr3_nt: TGCGCCAGCAGCTTGACGGCAGGGCCGAGCAATCAGCCCCAGCATTTT

j_call: TRBJ1-1
clone_size: .
d_call: .
v_call: TRBV7-9
cdr3_aa: CASSSPWGAYRPEDEAFF
cdr3_nt: TGTGCCAGCAGCTCGCCTTGGGGGGCCTACAGGCCAGAAGATGAAGCTTTCTTT

j_call: TRBJ2-7
clone_size: .
d_call: TRBD1
v_call: TRBV6-1
cdr3_aa: CASSLGQGYYNEQYF
cdr3_nt: TGTGCCAGCAGCCTGGGACAGGGATATTACAACGAGCAGTACTTC

j_call: TRBJ2-2
clone_size: .
d_call: .
v_call: TRBV2
cdr3_aa: CASSPRPDTGELFF
cdr3_nt: TGTGCCAGCAGCCCACGACCAGACACCGGGGAGCTGTTTTTT

j_call: TRBJ1-6
clone_size: .
d_call: .
v_call: TRBV7-9
cdr3_aa: CASSGRGRGTYNSPLHF
cdr3_nt: TGTGCCAGCAGCGGCCGGGGCAGGGGCACCTATAATTCACCCCTCCACTTT

j_call: TRBJ1-5
clone_size: .
d_call: .
v_call: TRBV7-9
cdr3_aa: CASSGQDNQPQHF
cdr3_nt: TGTGCCAGCAGCGGACAAGATAATCAGCCCCAGCATTTT

j_call: TRBJ2-2
clone_size: once
d_call: .
v_call: TRBV2
cdr3_aa: CAACSHRGPGNTGELFF
cdr3_nt: TGTGCCGCTTGTTCCCATCGCGGCCCTGGGAACACCGGGGAGCTGTTTTTT

j_call: TRBJ1-2
clone_size: .
d_call: .
v_call: TRBV18
cdr3_aa: CASSPLGPGSIYTF
cdr3_nt: TGTGCCAGCTCACCACTGGGACCTGGGAGTATCTACACCTTC

j_call: TRBJ1-2
clone_size: .
d_call: .
v_call: TRBV29-1
cdr3_aa: CSVGGGQSYYGYTF
cdr3_nt: TGCAGCGTTGGGGGAGGGCAGTCCTACTATGGCTACACCTTC

j_call: TRBJ2-7
clone_size: .
d_call: .
v_call: TRBV7-6
cdr3_aa: CASSLTGSNEQYF
cdr3_nt: TGTGCCAGCAGCCTCACAGGGTCCAACGAGCAGTACTTC

j_call: TRBJ2-7
clone_size: few
d_call: .
v_call: TRBV2
cdr3_aa: CASSEGPRGWYEQYF
cdr3_nt: TGTGCCAGCAGTGAGGGGCCTCGCGGTTGGTACGAGCAGTACTTC

j_call: TRBJ2-3
clone_size: .
d_call: .
v_call: TRBV10-1
cdr3_aa: CASSQSRGDTQYF
cdr3_nt: TGCGCCAGCAGTCAAAGTCGGGGTGATACGCAGTATTTT

j_call: TRBJ1-5
clone_size: .
d_call: TRBD1
v_call: TRBV29-1
cdr3_aa: CSVGTGRDQPQHF
cdr3_nt: TGCAGCGTTGGGACAGGGAGGGACCAGCCCCAGCATTTT

j_call: TRBJ2-3
clone_size: .
d_call: .
v_call: TRBV12-5
cdr3_aa: CASGLETTDTQYF
cdr3_nt: TGTGCTAGTGGTTTGGAGACCACAGATACGCAGTATTTT

j_call: TRBJ1-1
clone_size: .
d_call: .
v_call: TRBV7-2
cdr3_aa: CASSFYTVNTEAFF
cdr3_nt: TGTGCCAGCAGCTTTTACACAGTGAACACTGAAGCTTTCTTT

j_call: TRBJ2-1
clone_size: .
d_call: .
v_call: TRBV27
cdr3_aa: CASSLWGMNEQFF
cdr3_nt: TGTGCCAGCAGTTTATGGGGCATGAATGAGCAGTTCTTC

j_call: TRBJ2-1
clone_size: .
d_call: .
v_call: TRBV25-1
cdr3_aa: CASSVITGNSYNEQFF
cdr3_nt: TGTGCCAGCAGTGTAATAACAGGGAACTCCTACAATGAGCAGTTCTTC

j_call: TRBJ1-5
clone_size: once
d_call: .
v_call: TRBV28
cdr3_aa: CASSLGGNNQPQHF
cdr3_nt: TGTGCCAGCAGCCTGGGTGGGAACAATCAGCCCCAGCATTTT

j_call: TRBJ2-1
clone_size: once
d_call: TRBD2
v_call: TRBV5-1
cdr3_aa: CASSAGLSGRWGNEQFF
cdr3_nt: TGCGCCAGCAGCGCAGGGTTGAGCGGGAGGTGGGGCAATGAGCAGTTCTTC

j_call: TRBJ2-1
clone_size: .
d_call: .
v_call: TRBV7-3
cdr3_aa: CASRLIRTAYNEQFF
cdr3_nt: TGTGCCAGCAGGTTAATCCGGACAGCCTACAATGAGCAGTTCTTC

j_call: TRBJ2-7
clone_size: .
d_call: TRBD1
v_call: TRBV28
cdr3_aa: CASSLVGVRGYEQYF
cdr3_nt: TGTGCCAGCAGTTTAGTTGGAGTCAGGGGGTACGAGCAGTACTTC

j_call: TRBJ1-3
clone_size: .
d_call: .
v_call: TRBV5-4
cdr3_aa: CASSQKAGNTIYF
cdr3_nt: TGTGCCAGCAGCCAGAAGGCTGGAAACACCATATATTTT

j_call: TRBJ2-2
clone_size: .
d_call: TRBD2
v_call: TRBV4-1
cdr3_aa: CASSQESGVNTGELFF
cdr3_nt: TGCGCCAGCAGCCAAGAAAGCGGGGTAAACACCGGGGAGCTGTTTTTT

j_call: TRBJ2-4
clone_size: .
d_call: .
v_call: TRBV5-1
cdr3_aa: CASSWDNGVQYF
cdr3_nt: TGCGCCAGCAGCTGGGACAATGGAGTTCAGTACTTC

j_call: TRBJ2-2
clone_size: once
d_call: .
v_call: TRBV29-1
cdr3_aa: CSVEGRGELFF
cdr3_nt: TGCAGCGTTGAGGGGAGGGGGGAGCTGTTTTTT

j_call: TRBJ1-2
clone_size: .
d_call: .
v_call: TRBV6-5
cdr3_aa: CASRPGGLGYGYTF
cdr3_nt: TGTGCCAGCAGGCCTGGTGGGCTGGGGTATGGCTACACCTTC

j_call: TRBJ2-7
clone_size: .
d_call: .
v_call: TRBV7-2
cdr3_aa: CASSLAENYEQYF
cdr3_nt: TGTGCCAGCAGCTTAGCCGAGAACTACGAGCAGTACTTC

j_call: TRBJ2-1
clone_size: once
d_call: TRBD2
v_call: TRBV7-3
cdr3_aa: CASSLTLAGANEQFF
cdr3_nt: TGTGCCAGCAGCTTAACCCTAGCGGGAGCCAATGAGCAGTTCTTC

j_call: TRBJ2-7
clone_size: .
d_call: .
v_call: TRBV19
cdr3_aa: CASSIEAVWGSYEQYF
cdr3_nt: TGTGCCAGTAGTATAGAGGCTGTTTGGGGATCCTACGAGCAGTACTTC

j_call: TRBJ2-3
clone_size: .
d_call: .
v_call: TRBV14
cdr3_aa: CASSQDKWGTQYF
cdr3_nt: TGTGCCAGCAGCCAAGATAAGTGGGGAACGCAGTATTTT

j_call: TRBJ2-2
clone_size: .
d_call: TRBD2
v_call: TRBV6-6
cdr3_aa: CASSDLSGTNTGELFF
cdr3_nt: TGTGCCAGCAGCGACCTTAGCGGGACGAACACCGGGGAGCTGTTTTTT

j_call: TRBJ2-3
clone_size: .
d_call: .
v_call: TRBV27
cdr3_aa: CASSPRTHSSTDTQYF
cdr3_nt: TGTGCCAGCAGTCCGCGGACTCATTCTAGCACAGATACGCAGTATTTT

j_call: TRBJ1-3
clone_size: once
d_call: .
v_call: TRBV11-2
cdr3_aa: CASSPELDFSGNTIYF
cdr3_nt: TGTGCCAGCAGCCCAGAACTCGATTTCTCTGGAAACACCATATATTTT

j_call: TRBJ2-1
clone_size: .
d_call: TRBD2
v_call: TRBV13
cdr3_aa: CTTSGFSGGANEQFF
cdr3_nt: TGTACCACCTCGGGTTTTAGCGGGGGGGCCAATGAGCAGTTCTTC

j_call: TRBJ1-6
clone_size: few
d_call: TRBD1
v_call: TRBV18
cdr3_aa: CASSPTGSYNSPLHF
cdr3_nt: TGTGCCAGCTCACCGACAGGGTCCTATAATTCACCCCTCCACTTT

j_call: TRBJ1-5
clone_size: .
d_call: .
v_call: TRBV11-2
cdr3_aa: CASSPERNQPQHF
cdr3_nt: TGTGCCAGCAGTCCGGAACGAAATCAGCCCCAGCATTTT

j_call: TRBJ2-1
clone_size: .
d_call: TRBD1
v_call: TRBV13
cdr3_aa: CASSPYDRVYEQFF
cdr3_nt: TGTGCCAGCAGCCCGTACGACAGGGTCTATGAGCAGTTCTTC

j_call: TRBJ2-7
clone_size: .
d_call: TRBD2
v_call: TRBV5-8
cdr3_aa: CASSFDLAGRTYEQYF
cdr3_nt: TGTGCCAGCAGCTTTGATCTAGCGGGGCGAACCTACGAGCAGTACTTC

j_call: TRBJ1-2
clone_size: .
d_call: TRBD1
v_call: TRBV14
cdr3_aa: CASSQDPRTGRSDYGYTF
cdr3_nt: TGTGCCAGCAGCCAAGATCCTCGGACAGGGAGGAGTGACTATGGCTACACCTTC

j_call: TRBJ2-1
clone_size: once
d_call: .
v_call: TRBV29-1
cdr3_aa: CSVDRGRHNEQFF
cdr3_nt: TGCAGCGTTGACCGGGGTCGGCATAATGAGCAGTTCTTC

j_call: TRBJ2-1
clone_size: .
d_call: .
v_call: TRBV4-1
cdr3_aa: CASSGESYYNEQFF
cdr3_nt: TGCGCCAGCAGCGGGGAGTCCTATTACAATGAGCAGTTCTTC

j_call: TRBJ2-1
clone_size: .
d_call: .
v_call: TRBV4-2
cdr3_aa: CASSQDEGGVNNEQFF
cdr3_nt: TGTGCCAGCAGCCAAGACGAGGGGGGGGTAAACAATGAGCAGTTCTTC

j_call: TRBJ2-1
clone_size: .
d_call: .
v_call: TRBV19
cdr3_aa: CASTNGQINEQFF
cdr3_nt: TGTGCCAGTACCAATGGACAGATTAATGAGCAGTTCTTC

j_call: TRBJ2-7
clone_size: .
d_call: TRBD2
v_call: TRBV27
cdr3_aa: CASVPWGLAERWLYEQYF
cdr3_nt: TGTGCCAGCGTACCCTGGGGACTAGCGGAACGGTGGCTCTACGAGCAGTACTTC

j_call: TRBJ2-2
clone_size: .
d_call: .
v_call: TRBV29-1
cdr3_aa: CSTRSSGSQGGELFF
cdr3_nt: TGCAGCACCCGGTCTAGTGGGAGTCAAGGCGGGGAGCTGTTTTTT